The 27 T cell receptor beta chains below were found in one sample sequenced in a study of cytomegalovirus exposure and HLA in healthy donors. 60 Vbeta and 13 Jbeta primers were used in PCR. Generated by immunoSEQ multiplex PCR, the TCRdb table keeps only in-frame clones and is missing some. The sample holds about 82,000 clones, roughly 70% seen once. Input material: PBMCs. These receptors all stem from a man in his forties in good health and CMV-seropositive.

The V and J genes are TRBV7-6 and TRBJ2-5; 14 nucleotides match TRBD2. There are 17 residues in the CDR3. Germline values: CDR1 SGHVS, CDR2 FNYEAQ. With V trimmed by 5 bases and J by 5 bases, 10 bases remained unmatched. Written as DNA, the CDR3 is TGTGCCAGCAGCGCAGAAGGACTAGCGGGGGGTTTTGAGACCCAGTACTTC. The encoded protein is CASSAEGLAGGFETQYF.

V gene TRBV6-1 combines with J gene TRBJ1-2; 11 bases align to TRBD1. The junction had 4 bases not matched to a gene; V was cut back by 5 bases and J by 8 bases. Germline CDR1 reads MNHNS; CDR2 reads SASEGT. This CDR3 has 13 amino acids. This CDR3 reads CASSPRTGGGYTF. DNA for the CDR3: TGTGCCAGCAGTCCCCGGACAGGGGGCGGCTACACCTTC.

The chain joins TRBV5-4 to TRBJ1-4; 11 nucleotides line up with TRBD1. CDR3 length: 17 amino acids. The germline CDR1 and CDR2 sequences are SGHNT and YYREEE (reference sequence). Losses at the gene ends were 4 bases for V and 1 base for J; bases not matched to a gene: 6. The CDR3 nucleotides read TGTGCCAGCAGCCTCGGACAGGGGGCTAGAACTAATGAAAAACTGTTTTTT. Protein: CASSLGQGARTNEKLFF.

The chain couples TRBV5-1 to TRBJ2-3, with TRBD1 identical over 9 bases. Losses at the gene ends were 3 bases for V and 3 bases for J; bases not matched to a gene: 2. CDR1 is SGHRS and CDR2 is YFSETQ in the germline V gene. This CDR3 is 14 amino acids long. The chain's CDR3 is CASSYGQGTDTQYF. The CDR3, as DNA: TGCGCCAGCAGCTACGGACAGGGGACAGATACGCAGTATTTT.

The gene calls are TRBV10-3 and TRBJ1-3; weak D call: TRBD1 (5 bases). CDR3 length equals 15 residues. Trimming removed 2 bases from V and 4 bases from J, with 12 bases in between. CDR1 ENHRY and CDR2 SYGVKD come from the germline V gene. DNA for the CDR3: TGTGCCATCAGTGAGCGTGGGGCTCGGGGAAACACCATATATTTT. The encoded protein is CAISERGARGNTIYF.

The chain has TRBV19 and TRBJ2-7, with a weak D call TRBD1 (5 bases). V lost 3 bases to trimming and J lost 3 bases, with 15 bases between them. Germline CDR1 is LNHDA and CDR2 is SQIVND (reference sequence). CDR3 length equals 15 residues. The CDR3 is CASSIGPDTLYEQYF. For the CDR3, the DNA is TGTGCCAGTAGTATTGGCCCGGACACCCTCTACGAGCAGTACTTC. Complete variable domain (other parts from reference TRBV19 and TRBJ2-7): DGGITQSPKYLFRKEGQNVTLSCEQNLNHDAMYWYRQDPGQGLRLIYYSQIVNDFQKGDIAEGYSVSREKKESFPLTVTSAQKNPTAFYLCASSIGPDTLYEQYFGPGTRLTVT.

V gene TRBV28 combines with J gene TRBJ2-7; no clear D gene. The CDR3 extends over 14 amino acids. Looked up from germline, CDR1 is MDHEN and CDR2 is SYDVKM. Trimming took 2 bases from V and 3 from J, leaving 11 bases between them. The CDR3 is CASSLRQVYYEQYF. CDR3 DNA: TGTGCCAGCAGTTTAAGGCAGGTTTACTACGAGCAGTACTTC. The variable domain in full, with the rest retrieved from reference TRBV28 and TRBJ2-7, is DVKVTQSSRYLVKRTGEKVFLECVQDMDHENMFWYRQDPGLGLRLIYFSYDVKMKEKGDIPEGYSVSREKKERFSLILESASTNQTSMYLCASSLRQVYYEQYFGPGTRLTVT.

J is TRBJ1-5 and V is TRBV19, with a possible D match to TRBD1 (5 bases). The germline V gene has CDR1 LNHDA and CDR2 SQIVND (reference sequence). V dropped 10 bases and J dropped 2 bases, with 15 bases sitting between them. This CDR3 is built from 14 residues. CDR3 coding DNA: TGTGCCACAGAGTCCACAGGTGGCAATCAGCCCCAGCATTTT. This translates into CATESTGGNQPQHF.

The chain links TRBV6-1 to TRBJ1-1; 8 nucleotides align to TRBD1. Trimming took 4 bases from V and 8 from J; bases not matched to a gene: 6. CDR3 length: 13 residues. Germline CDR1 reads MNHNS; CDR2 reads SASEGT. CDR3 nucleotide sequence: TGTGCCAGCAGTGGTCAACGGACAGGGGAAGCTTTCTTT. It encodes CASSGQRTGEAFF.

V usage is TRBV4-1 and J usage is TRBJ2-7, with 7 positions matching TRBD1. This CDR3 has 14 residues. Trimming took 3 bases from V and 5 from J; bases not matched to a gene: 7. Germline assignment: CDR1 MGHRA and CDR2 YSYEKL. CDR3 nucleotides: TGCGCCAGCAGCCACCCGACAGGGTCTAACGAGCAGTACTTC. The encoded protein is CASSHPTGSNEQYF.

A few counts support this clone. J is TRBJ1-6 and V is TRBV28; the D is unclear. The CDR3 contains 14 residues. The germline V gene encodes CDR1 MDHEN and CDR2 SYDVKM. V was pared by 11 bases and J by 14 bases, with 25 bases between. This CDR3 is CASTTRRSGFSLHF. The CDR3 nucleotides are TGTGCCTCAACCACTAGACGGAGTGGTTTCTCCCTCCACTTT.

About this clone: Within the sample, other DNA sequences also encode this same CDR3. The chain couples TRBV27 to TRBJ1-2; the D gene is possibly TRBD1 (5 bases). This CDR3 region has 14 residues. Trimming stripped 5 bases from V and 2 bases from J, with 12 bases between. In germline, CDR1 is MNHEY, CDR2 SMNVEV (reference sequence). The CDR3: CASSRQGGNYGYTF. The CDR3 bases are TGTGCCAGCAGTAGGCAGGGAGGCAACTATGGCTACACCTTC.

V and J are TRBV7-9 and TRBJ1-4; 7 bases align to TRBD1. Germline CDR1 SEHNR, CDR2 FQNEAQ (reference sequence). The CDR3 is 14 residues long. With 5 bases clipped from V and 8 bases from J, the junction kept 8 bases outside the gene matches. The CDR3 DNA sequence: TGTGCCAGCAGCCTGACAGGGCAGGGCGAAAAACTGTTTTTT. As protein: CASSLTGQGEKLFF.

Concerning this clone itself: Other DNA sequences in the sample encode the same CDR3. The rearrangement links TRBV27 to TRBJ2-7; D perhaps matches TRBD1 (6 bases). Germline values: CDR1 MNHEY, CDR2 SMNVEV (reference sequence). The CDR3 is made up of 13 amino acids. Deletions cut 3 bases from V and 4 bases from J, with 10 bases between. The CDR3 nucleotides are TGTGCCAGCAGTTTGTTACAGGGATACGAGCAGTACTTC. This gives the protein CASSLLQGYEQYF.

This clone has a single count. The V and J genes are TRBV5-4 and TRBJ2-2, with TRBD1 matching 10 bases. The V gene's germline CDR1 is SGHNT and CDR2 YYREEE (reference sequence). This CDR3 contains 17 residues. Germline trimming cut 4 bases from V and 7 bases from J; bases unmatched to any gene: 13. The CDR3 spells CASSSGQGGAYGGELFF. The DNA of the CDR3 is TGTGCCAGCAGCAGCGGACAGGGGGGCGCGTATGGCGGGGAGCTGTTTTTT.

This chain links TRBV19 with TRBJ2-5, with unresolved D. The J call is uncertain, as TRBJ2-7 better fits the DNA end. Germline V gives CDR1 LNHDA, CDR2 SQIVND (reference sequence). CDR3 size: 12 residues. CDR3 protein: CASSINEAEQYF. CDR3 in DNA: TGTGCCAGTAGTATCAACGAGGCCGAGCAGTACTTC.

This clone was detected a few times. This chain uses TRBV30 with TRBJ2-2; tentative D call: TRBD2 (5 bases). Trimming took 0 bases from V and 4 from J, leaving 9 bases between them. This CDR3 contains 14 residues. Germline CDR1 GTSNPN, CDR2 SVGIG (reference sequence). The CDR3 protein is CAWSVHSGTGELFF. CDR3 nucleotides: TGTGCCTGGAGTGTTCACAGCGGCACCGGGGAGCTGTTTTTT.

The J gene is TRBJ2-1, the V gene TRBV13; D may be TRBD1 (5 bases). This CDR3 spans 14 amino acids. The V gene lost 5 bases and the J gene lost 4 bases, with 12 bases spanning the gap. Germline V lookup: CDR1 PRHDT, CDR2 FYEKMQ (reference sequence). CDR3 sequence: CASSPSTGYNEQFF. CDR3 in DNA: TGTGCCAGCAGCCCCTCCACAGGATACAATGAGCAGTTCTTC.

The gene calls are TRBV7-9 and TRBJ2-5, with D tentatively TRBD1 (6 bases). TRBJ2-7 matches the DNA end more closely, so the J call is doubtful. Germline loops: CDR1 SEHNR, CDR2 FQNEAQ (reference sequence). The CDR3 is 15 amino acids. DNA of the CDR3: TGTGCCAGCACCATACAGGGTGGGGCATCCTACGAGCAGTACTTC. Translating gives CASTIQGGASYEQYF.

The V and J genes are TRBV19 and TRBJ2-3; 7 bases map to TRBD1. This CDR3 is built from 15 residues. V dropped 10 bases and J dropped 0; count of bases not matched to a gene: 10. CDR1 and CDR2 from the germline V gene are LNHDA and SQIVND (reference sequence). CDR3 DNA sequence: TGTGCCACCCGCCGGGACAGTGCTAGCACAGATACGCAGTATTTT. Translated, it gives CATRRDSASTDTQYF.

The CDR3 nucleotides read TGTGCCAGCAGACCAATCACAGGGCTCTACGAGCAGTACTTC. Residues: CASRPITGLYEQYF. The gene calls are TRBV7-9 and TRBJ2-7, with D possibly matching TRBD1 (6 bases). There are 14 residues in the CDR3. Germline V gene data show CDR1 as SEHNR and CDR2 as FQNEAQ (reference sequence). V lost 6 bases and J lost 3, with 15 bases in between.

The gene calls are TRBV5-8 and TRBJ2-7; TRBD1 agrees at 9 bases. V dropped 4 bases and J dropped 2; count of bases not matched to a gene: 7. This CDR3 region has 15 residues. CDR1 and CDR2 (germline): SGHTS, YDEGEE. The CDR3 reads CASSRAGTGPYEQYF. The CDR3 bases are TGTGCCAGCAGCCGTGCCGGGACAGGGCCCTACGAGCAGTACTTC.

Note on this clone: The same CDR3 is also encoded by other DNA sequences in this sample. The genes are TRBV7-8 and TRBJ2-1; D is possibly TRBD2 (7 bases). Germline CDR1 reads SGHVS; CDR2 reads FQNEAQ. This CDR3 contains 12 residues. Trimming stripped 5 bases from V and 12 bases from J, with 14 bases between. The CDR3 nucleotides read TGTGCCAGCAGCCTAAGGGGGGGCCCGCAGTTCTTC. Its protein is CASSLRGGPQFF.

The V gene is TRBV5-4, the J gene TRBJ2-5; 7 bases line up with TRBD2. In germline, CDR1 is SGHNT, CDR2 YYREEE (reference sequence). The CDR3 contains 15 residues. After removal of 1 base from V and 2 bases from J, the junction contained 5 bases not matched to a gene. The CDR3 DNA reads as TGTGCCAGCAGCTTGCTCGCGGGAGTTCAAGAGACCCAGTACTTC. Its translation: CASSLLAGVQETQYF.

Comments on this clone: At one end the junction does not follow the germline gene, possibly because of a read error. The chain couples TRBV7-9 to TRBJ1-4; the D is unclear. Germline CDR1 and CDR2: SEHNR and FQNEAQ (reference sequence). This CDR3 is 16 amino acids long. Here the CDR3 reads CSSSLGSPLANEKLFF. In DNA, the CDR3 is TGTTCCAGCAGCTTGGGCAGCCCTCTGGCTAATGAAAAACTGTTTTTT.

In this sample, this clone turned up once. V is TRBV6-4 and J is TRBJ2-2, with TRBD2 matching over 9 bases. Trimming cost V 7 bases and J 5 bases; bases outside gene matches: 8. Per the germline V gene, CDR1 is MRHNA and CDR2 is SNTAGT. This CDR3 is built from 15 residues. Written as DNA, the CDR3 is TGTGCCAGCAAGAGGATAGCGGGAGAAACCGGGGAGCTGTTTTTT. Protein: CASKRIAGETGELFF.

This clone was seen more than once but under ten times. The chain joins TRBV11-2 to TRBJ2-3, with D tentatively TRBD1 (7 bases). CDR1 is SGHAT and CDR2 is FQNNGV in the germline V gene. The CDR3 is 14 residues long. V dropped 4 bases and J dropped 2 bases, with 10 bases sitting between them. CDR3 bases: TGTGCCAGCAGCTCAGGGGGACTCACAGATACGCAGTATTTT. It is translated as CASSSGGLTDTQYF.